The table lists the clone carrying this T cell receptor (beta chain) with many counts. Its antigen remains unknown. The source of the sample is a study of T cells in Graves' hyperthyroidism and ophthalmopathy. Study results and limitations: The model anticipated ophthalmopathy a median around six months pre-onset.

RNA transcripts yielded amplified TCR beta CDR3 regions. A set of HTBI primers served as the primers for a first-round RT-PCR of the TCR CDR3. Via MiXCR, TCRdb re-called the multiplex PCR reads, giving one row per CDR3 protein. The repertoire holds a few hundred thousand distinct CDR3 sequences, around 14% seen once, with 5.5% to 7.5% in the top ten. The V gene lost 5 bases and the J gene lost 0 bases, with 7 bases spanning the gap. In germline, CDR1 is MDHEN, CDR2 SYDVKM. The CDR3 extends over 13 amino acids. The chain couples TRBV28 to TRBJ1-2, with D hard to call. Sequencing used blood. This TCR was recovered from a woman aged 30 to 39 with Graves' hyperthyroidism that later progressed to Graves' ophthalmopathy. The CDR3 DNA is TGTGCCAGCAGTCCGGCACCTAACTATGGCTACACCTTC. Amino acid sequence: CASSPAPNYGYTF.